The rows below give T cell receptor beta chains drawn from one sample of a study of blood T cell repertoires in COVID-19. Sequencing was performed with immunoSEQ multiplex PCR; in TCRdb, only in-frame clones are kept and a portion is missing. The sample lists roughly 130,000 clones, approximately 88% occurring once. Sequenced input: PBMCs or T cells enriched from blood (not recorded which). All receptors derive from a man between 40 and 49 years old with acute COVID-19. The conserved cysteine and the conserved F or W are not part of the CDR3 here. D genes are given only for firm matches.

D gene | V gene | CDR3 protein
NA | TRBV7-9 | ASRPAGHGELF
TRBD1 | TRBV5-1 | ASSPELTGQGTEAF
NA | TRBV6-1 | ASSEALGAGINQPQH
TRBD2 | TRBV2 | ASSEVVAGGDTQY
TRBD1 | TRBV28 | ASRSQGVWGYT
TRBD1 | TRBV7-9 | ASSKGQPGNTIY
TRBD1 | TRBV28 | ASSFYRGHQPQH
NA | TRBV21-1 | ASSGADRGPGNQPQH
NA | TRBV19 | ASSGGFQETQY
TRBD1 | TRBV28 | ASSLWTGADNEQF